In its sample, the clone carrying this TCR beta chain was seen a few times. The antigen is unknown. These data come from a study of T cell responses to AZD1222 COVID-19 vaccine. Study-wide points: Unmutated variant regions reportedly attract nearly half of all spike-specific TCRs. Across the whole spike, CD4 TCRs peaked at regions 160-218 and 743-854.

Assay used: immunoSEQ multiplex PCR; TCRdb lists only in-frame clones, some missing. The repertoire holds some 120,000 clones, with about 90% as singletons. V lost 2 bases and J lost 0, with 19 bases in between. The CDR3 is made up of 19 amino acids. Germline V gives CDR1 MDHEN, CDR2 SYDVKM. Sample: peripheral blood, taken on day 0 of AZD1222 vaccination. The chain employs TRBV28 and TRBJ1-4; D unclear. The origin of this receptor is an adult in good health. CDR3 in amino acids: CASSLIESAVPATNEKLFF. The CDR3 nucleotides are TGTGCCAGCAGTTTAATAGAATCGGCAGTACCAGCAACTAATGAAAAACTGTTTTTT. Drawing the rest from reference TRBV28 and TRBJ1-4, the complete variable domain is DVKVTQSSRYLVKRTGEKVFLECVQDMDHENMFWYRQDPGLGLRLIYFSYDVKMKEKGDIPEGYSVSREKKERFSLILESASTNQTSMYLCASSLIESAVPATNEKLFFGSGTQLSVL.